This T cell receptor (beta chain) was identified during a study of OX40 agonist ivuxolimab in advanced cancers. Across the whole study: Partial responses occurred in three patients (one hepatocellular carcinoma, two cutaneous melanoma).

The assay was immunoSEQ multiplex PCR, and TCRdb's table has in-frame clones only and misses some. The sample consists of about 25,000 clones, approximately 80% of them appearing once. The CDR3 has 17 amino acids. J was trimmed by 10 bases and V by 3 bases; bases with no gene match: 12. CDR1 SGDLS and CDR2 YYNGEE come from the germline V gene. The material sequenced was CD4+ or CD8+ T cells sorted from blood, taken in a trial of the OX40 agonist ivuxolimab. The source is an adult with an advanced solid tumor such as melanoma, head and neck, liver or kidney cancer. This sequence joins TRBV9 and TRBJ1-6; 11 bases fit TRBD1. The CDR3 sequence is CASSDTSGQGANSPLHF. The DNA of the CDR3 is TGTGCCAGCAGCGACACGTCCGGACAGGGGGCTAACTCACCCCTCCACTTT.